This record looks at one T cell receptor (beta chain) sequence and its context. Its target is not known. Sequencing used immunoSEQ version 4 in survey mode. Data came from immunoSEQ multiplex PCR; TCRdb stores just in-frame clones and leaves some out. The sample yields fewer than 40,000 clones, about four fifths seen once. The sample originates from a study of persistence of HIV-infected CD4 T cells. Study-wide points: Rare CMV-responding cells carrying HIV-1 proviruses were not analyzed separately for TCR. TCRbeta richness was lower in CMV- and Gag-responding cells than in anti-CD3/anti-CD28-responding cells.

Germline CDR1 and CDR2: SGHVS and FQNEAQ. CDR3 length: 12 residues. After removal of 3 bases from V and 5 bases from J, the junction contained 0 bases not matched to a gene. Stimulation used around 9.1 ug/mL lysate from CMV-infected fibroblasts. CD40L/CD69 double-negative CD45RO-high memory CD4+ T cells were collected. Stimulated PBMCs had first been depleted of CD8+ T cells. Sequenced here: CD4+ T cells sorted from PBMCs after approximately 19-hour stimulation, sampled from a patient who received antiretroviral therapy. The chain employs TRBV7-8 and TRBJ1-2; 7 nucleotides line up with TRBD1. This TCR was recovered from an adult man with HIV who was CMV-seropositive. The CDR3 region is CASSLTGYGYTF. The CDR3 DNA reads as TGTGCCAGCAGCTTGACAGGGTATGGCTACACCTTC. Complete variable domain (other parts from reference TRBV7-8 and TRBJ1-2): GAGVSQSPRYKVAKRGQDVALRCDPISGHVSLFWYQQALGQGPEFLTYFQNEAQLDKSGLPSDRFFAERPEGSVSTLKIQRTQQEDSAVYLCASSLTGYGYTFGSGTRLTVV.